A single T cell receptor (beta chain) is shown here with its context. Profiling relied on immunoSEQ multiplex PCR, and the TCRdb table lists in-frame clones only, not all of them. Of 150,000 to 200,000 clones detected, over 85% appear once; the ten largest clones hold 0.067%. This record belongs to a study of shared clonotypes between healthy human individuals. Trimming took off 1 base at V and 0 bases at J, with 5 bases between the two ends. The germline V gene has CDR1 SGHTA and CDR2 FQGNSA. This CDR3 has 14 residues. The clonotype originates from a woman aged 30 to 39 in good health. The chain is built from TRBV7-2 and TRBJ2-3; D call uncertain. The specimen was naive CD4+ T cells sorted from blood. Stated subset: CD45RA+ positively selected. CDR3 loop: CASSLGRSTDTQYF. The DNA of the CDR3 is TGTGCCAGCAGCTTAGGTCGGAGCACAGATACGCAGTATTTT.